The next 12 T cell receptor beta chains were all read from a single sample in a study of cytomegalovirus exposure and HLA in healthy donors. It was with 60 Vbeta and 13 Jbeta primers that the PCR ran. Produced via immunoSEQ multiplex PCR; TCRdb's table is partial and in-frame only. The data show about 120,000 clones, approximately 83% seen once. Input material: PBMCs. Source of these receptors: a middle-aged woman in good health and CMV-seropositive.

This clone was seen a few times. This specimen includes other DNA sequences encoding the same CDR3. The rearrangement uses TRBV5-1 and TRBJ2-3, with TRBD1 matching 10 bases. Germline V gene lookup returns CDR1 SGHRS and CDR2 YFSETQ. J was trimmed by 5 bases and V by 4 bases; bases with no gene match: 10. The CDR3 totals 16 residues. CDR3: CASSRSGTGARDTQYF. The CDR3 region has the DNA TGCGCCAGCAGCAGGTCGGGGACAGGGGCGAGAGATACGCAGTATTTT.

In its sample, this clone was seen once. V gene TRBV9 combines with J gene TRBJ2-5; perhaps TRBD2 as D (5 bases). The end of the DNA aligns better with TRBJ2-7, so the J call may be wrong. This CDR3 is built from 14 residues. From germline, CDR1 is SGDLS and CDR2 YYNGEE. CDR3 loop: CASSTGVVGDEQYF. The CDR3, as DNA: TGTGCCAGCAGCACCGGGGTTGTCGGAGACGAGCAGTACTTC.

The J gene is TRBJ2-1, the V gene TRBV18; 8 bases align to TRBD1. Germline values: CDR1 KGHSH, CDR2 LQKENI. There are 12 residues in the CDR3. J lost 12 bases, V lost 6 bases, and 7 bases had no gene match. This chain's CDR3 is CASSLPGTGQFF. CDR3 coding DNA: TGTGCCAGCTCGCTGCCGGGGACAGGGCAGTTCTTC.

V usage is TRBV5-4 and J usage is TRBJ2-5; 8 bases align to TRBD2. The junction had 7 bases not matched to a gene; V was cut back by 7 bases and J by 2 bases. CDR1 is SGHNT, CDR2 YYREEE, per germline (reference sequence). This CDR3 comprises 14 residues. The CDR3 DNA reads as TGTGCCAGCTCTCGGGGGGGCGATCAAGAGACCCAGTACTTC. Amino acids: CASSRGGDQETQYF. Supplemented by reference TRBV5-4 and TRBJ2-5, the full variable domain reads ETGVTQSPTHLIKTRGQQVTLRCSSQSGHNTVSWYQQALGQGPQFIFQYYREEENGRGNFPPRFSGLQFPNYSSELNVNALELDDSALYLCASSRGGDQETQYFGPGTRLLVL.

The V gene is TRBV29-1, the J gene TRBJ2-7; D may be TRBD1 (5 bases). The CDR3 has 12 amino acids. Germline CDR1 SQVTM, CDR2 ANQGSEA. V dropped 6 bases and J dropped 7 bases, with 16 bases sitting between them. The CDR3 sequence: CSVPMGQGEQYF. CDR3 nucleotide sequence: TGCAGCGTCCCGATGGGGCAAGGAGAGCAGTACTTC.

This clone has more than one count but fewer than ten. CDR3 in amino acids: CASSLVSLNTGELFF. The CDR3 coding sequence is TGTGCCAGCAGCTTAGTTAGCCTCAACACCGGGGAGCTGTTTTTT. The J gene is TRBJ2-2, the V gene TRBV7-2; D not resolved. The CDR3 sequence is 15 residues long. V was pared by 1 base and J by 2 bases, with 8 bases between. CDR1 SGHTA and CDR2 FQGNSA come from the germline V gene.

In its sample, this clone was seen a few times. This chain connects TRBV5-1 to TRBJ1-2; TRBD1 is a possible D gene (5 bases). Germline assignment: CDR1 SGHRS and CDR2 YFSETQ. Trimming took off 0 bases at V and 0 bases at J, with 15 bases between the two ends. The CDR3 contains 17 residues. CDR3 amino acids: CASSLGGRFNTNYGYTF. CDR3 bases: TGCGCCAGCAGCTTGGGGGGCCGTTTTAACACTAACTATGGCTACACCTTC.

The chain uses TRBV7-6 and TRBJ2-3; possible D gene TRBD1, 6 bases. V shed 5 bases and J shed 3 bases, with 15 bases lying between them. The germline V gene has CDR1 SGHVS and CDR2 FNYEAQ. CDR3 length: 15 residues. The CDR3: CASSRATGRTDTQYF. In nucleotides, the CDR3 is TGTGCCAGCAGCCGGGCGACAGGCAGGACAGATACGCAGTATTTT.

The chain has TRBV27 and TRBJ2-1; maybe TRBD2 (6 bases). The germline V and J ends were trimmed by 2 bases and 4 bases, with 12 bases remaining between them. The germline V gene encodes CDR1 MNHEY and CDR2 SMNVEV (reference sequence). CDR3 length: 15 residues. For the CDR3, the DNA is TGTGCCAGCAGTTTAGGCCGGGACTCTTACAATGAGCAGTTCTTC. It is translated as CASSLGRDSYNEQFF.

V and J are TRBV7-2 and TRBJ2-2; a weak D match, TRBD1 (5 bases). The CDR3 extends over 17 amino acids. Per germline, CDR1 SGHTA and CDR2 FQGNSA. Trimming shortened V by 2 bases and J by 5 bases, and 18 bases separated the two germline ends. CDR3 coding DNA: TGTGCCAGCAGCTTATACGCGGCAGGGTCCGATACCGGGGAGCTGTTTTTT. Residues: CASSLYAAGSDTGELFF.

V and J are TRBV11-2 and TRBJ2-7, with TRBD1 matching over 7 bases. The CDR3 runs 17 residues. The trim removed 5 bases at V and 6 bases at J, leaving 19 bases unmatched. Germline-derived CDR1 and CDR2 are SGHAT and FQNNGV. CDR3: CASSPTHRGRNDPEQYF. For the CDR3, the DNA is TGTGCCAGCAGCCCGACCCACAGGGGCCGCAACGACCCCGAGCAGTACTTC.

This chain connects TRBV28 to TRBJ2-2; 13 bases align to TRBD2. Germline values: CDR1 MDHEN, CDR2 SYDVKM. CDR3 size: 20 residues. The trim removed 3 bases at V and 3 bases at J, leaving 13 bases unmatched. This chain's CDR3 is CASSLPGLAGVEWDTGELFF. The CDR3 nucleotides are TGTGCCAGCAGTTTGCCCGGACTAGCGGGAGTGGAGTGGGACACCGGGGAGCTGTTTTTT.